A single sample gave rise to the 6 T cell receptor beta chains below, sequenced in a study of cytomegalovirus exposure and HLA in healthy donors. PCR primers comprised 60 Vbeta and 13 Jbeta primers. Generated by immunoSEQ multiplex PCR, the TCRdb table keeps only in-frame clones and is missing some. The sample holds 99,000 or so clones, about 83% seen once. Sequencing used PBMCs. The receptors come from a man younger than 30 in good health and CMV-seronegative.

A note on this clone: A much larger clone sits a single nucleotide away, making a read error possible. Other DNA sequences from this sample encode an identical CDR3 as well. The chain joins TRBV18 to TRBJ2-3; 10 positions match TRBD2. Germline loops: CDR1 KGHSH, CDR2 LQKENI. The CDR3 sequence is 18 residues long. CDR3 nucleotides: TGTGCCAGCTCACCACGGTCCTCAGCGGGAGGGCCAACAGATACGCAGTACTTT. It translates to CASSPRSSAGGPTDTQYF.

J is TRBJ2-1 and V is TRBV9; 7 bases align to TRBD2. Trimming took 5 bases from V and 6 from J; bases not matched to a gene: 8. This CDR3 comprises 14 residues. Germline V gives CDR1 SGDLS, CDR2 YYNGEE. CDR3 region: CASRTPGEGNEQFF. In nucleotides, the CDR3 is TGTGCCAGCAGGACACCGGGGGAGGGCAATGAGCAGTTCTTC.

The chain links TRBV5-6 to TRBJ2-7, with 10 nucleotides matching TRBD2. V was pared by 2 bases and J by 0 bases, with 5 bases of the junction left unmatched. The CDR3 loop spans 16 amino acids. Germline CDR1 reads SGHDT; CDR2 reads YYEEEE. The CDR3 bases are TGTGCCAGCAGCTTATCCGGGACTAGCGTCTCCTACGAGCAGTACTTC. Its translation is CASSLSGTSVSYEQYF.

The chain employs TRBV7-2 and TRBJ1-3; weak D call: TRBD1 (5 bases). V lost 5 bases, J lost 2 bases, and 16 bases lay in between. The germline gives CDR1 SGHTA, CDR2 FQGNSA. CDR3 length equals 16 residues. The CDR3: CASSPTGRAPGNTIYF. The CDR3 bases are TGTGCCAGCAGCCCAACAGGCAGGGCCCCTGGAAACACCATATATTTT.

The V call is TRBV9, the J call TRBJ2-7; 8 bases map to TRBD2. The CDR3 covers 15 residues. Germline V gene sequence: CDR1 SGDLS, CDR2 YYNGEE. V was clipped by 3 bases and J by 5 bases; unmatched bases: 10. CDR3 residues: CASSATGRGDHEQYF. For the CDR3, the DNA is TGTGCCAGCAGCGCTACCGGGCGGGGGGACCACGAGCAGTACTTC.

The V call is TRBV29-1, the J call TRBJ2-7; a possible D gene is TRBD2 (6 bases). This CDR3 spans 12 amino acids. Trimming stripped 5 bases from V and 5 bases from J, with 13 bases between. The germline CDR1 and CDR2 sequences are SQVTM and ANQGSEA. CDR3 region: CSVQGGTDEQYF. CDR3 nucleotides: TGCAGCGTTCAAGGCGGGACGGACGAGCAGTACTTC.